Listed below are T cell receptor beta chains from one sample, sequenced in a study of blood T cells in healthy people across ages. One entry per CDR3 protein results from TCRdb running MiXCR on the 5' RACE reads. The sample comprises roughly 2 million distinct CDR3 sequences, 49% of which are singletons, and approximately 2.1% rests with the top ten. Sequenced material: blood. Receptors originate from a middle-aged woman in good health. CDR3s include the opening cysteine and the closing phenylalanine or tryptophan.

V: TRBV28; J: TRBJ2-5; CDR3: CASRSGGETQYF
V: TRBV24-1; J: TRBJ2-3; CDR3: CATSDFVQGGNTQYF
V: TRBV6-2/TRBV6-3; J: TRBJ1-2; CDR3: CASSPTEGDLDSGYTF
V: TRBV4-1; J: TRBJ2-3; CDR3: CASSQLWITDTQYF
V: TRBV10-3; J: TRBJ2-1; CDR3: CAISARAGAYNEQFF
V: TRBV6-2/TRBV6-3; J: TRBJ2-5; CDR3: CASSYFGGPPQETQYF
V: TRBV24-1; J: TRBJ1-5; CDR3: CATSVGREQPQHF
V: TRBV11-1; J: TRBJ1-2; CDR3: CASSRRDNNYGYTF
V: TRBV2; J: TRBJ2-7; CDR3: CASRHRDPSYEQYF
V: TRBV18; J: TRBJ2-3; CDR3: CASSPPPGSTDTQYF
V: TRBV12-3/TRBV12-4; J: TRBJ1-6; CDR3: CASSLEGPNSPLHF
V: TRBV12-5; J: TRBJ2-1; CDR3: CASGLGGGLYMGEQFF
V: TRBV28; J: TRBJ1-2; CDR3: CASGLDRGRVYGYTF
V: TRBV7-2; J: TRBJ1-2; CDR3: CASSLGVGEGYTF
V: TRBV4-3; J: TRBJ1-4; CDR3: CASSPGLDRANEKLFF
V: TRBV20-1; J: TRBJ2-4; CDR3: CSARDAGSKNIQYF
V: TRBV20-1; J: TRBJ2-5; CDR3: CSARWGTQETQYF
V: TRBV20-1; J: TRBJ2-7; CDR3: CSAVLTGFSYEQYF
V: TRBV27; J: TRBJ2-3; CDR3: CASSSAENHRYWQYF
V: TRBV9; J: TRBJ2-5; CDR3: CASSAQGIGQETQYF
V: TRBV6-2/TRBV6-3; J: TRBJ2-1; CDR3: CASSYVGLEGLNNEQFF
V: TRBV10-3; J: TRBJ2-1; CDR3: CAIRTSDSYNEQFF
V: TRBV28; J: TRBJ1-6; CDR3: CASSPPRQGSPLHF
V: TRBV25-1; J: TRBJ1-2; CDR3: CASSARTGENYGYTF
V: TRBV20-1; J: TRBJ1-2; CDR3: CSAREDSTNYGYTF
V: TRBV20-1; J: TRBJ2-5; CDR3: CSARDPQGQRETQYF
V: TRBV11-2; J: TRBJ2-7; CDR3: CASSEGQADYEQYF
V: TRBV20-1; J: TRBJ1-2; CDR3: CSARGRAPGYTF
V: TRBV5-1; J: TRBJ1-4; CDR3: CASSSTGDPSEKLFF
V: TRBV6-6; J: TRBJ2-5; CDR3: CASSWLAGMGTQYF
V: TRBV7-3; J: TRBJ2-3; CDR3: CASIWRSGSTDTQYF
V: TRBV7-9; J: TRBJ2-3; CDR3: CASSLGQGLIDTQYF
V: TRBV7-2; J: TRBJ2-7; CDR3: CASSPDGTSLPYEQYF
V: TRBV29-1; J: TRBJ2-3; CDR3: CSVGLAGATSTDTQYF
V: TRBV12-3/TRBV12-4; J: TRBJ1-2; CDR3: CASSREAGGYTF
V: TRBV7-8; J: TRBJ1-5; CDR3: CASSLELTGRGNQPQHF
V: TRBV9; J: TRBJ2-3; CDR3: CASGVYPRDSTTDTQYF
V: TRBV20-1; J: TRBJ2-3; CDR3: CSASRDRGPDTQYF
V: TRBV20-1; J: TRBJ2-6; CDR3: CSARGEPGANVLTF
V: TRBV6-2/TRBV6-3; J: TRBJ2-6; CDR3: CASSLYRAGANVLTF
V: TRBV11-2; J: TRBJ2-1; CDR3: CASSRGTLNEQFF
V: TRBV11-2; J: TRBJ2-5; CDR3: CASSRQGKQETQYF
V: TRBV7-9; J: NA; CDR3: CASSNYRDRGRPEQYF
V: TRBV7-9; J: TRBJ2-6; CDR3: CASSDPRVGQGSGANVLTF
V: TRBV4-1; J: TRBJ2-6; CDR3: CASSQDGLGNSGANVLTF
V: TRBV20-1; J: TRBJ2-2; CDR3: CSARRQGYTGELFF
V: TRBV20-1; J: TRBJ2-3; CDR3: CSARSALGTDTQYF
V: TRBV7-9; J: TRBJ2-5; CDR3: CASTAEADQETQYF
V: TRBV9; J: TRBJ2-6; CDR3: CASSVQGRGSGANVLTF
V: TRBV20-1; J: TRBJ2-7; CDR3: CSARGGGGEQYF
V: TRBV12-3/TRBV12-4; J: TRBJ1-2; CDR3: CASSLSPTPGNYGYTF
V: TRBV9; J: TRBJ1-1; CDR3: CASSVGGGDSEAFF
V: TRBV7-9; J: TRBJ2-3; CDR3: CASGFRGGAPDTQYF
V: TRBV5-5; J: TRBJ2-5; CDR3: CASSPGSEIPETQYF